This T cell receptor (beta chain) derives from a study of T cells in Graves' hyperthyroidism and ophthalmopathy. Among ophthalmopathy patients, the Clinical Activity Score reached at least 3, the NOSPECS grade reached at least 4, and duration remained under 3 months. Researchers took RNA transcripts and amplified the TCR beta CDR3 regions from them. With the HTBI primer set, the TCR CDR3 went through a first round of RT-PCR. Each CDR3 protein is one row after TCRdb ran MiXCR on the multiplex PCR reads. The table includes hundreds of thousands of distinct CDR3 sequences, around a quarter detected once. Per germline, CDR1 SGHVS and CDR2 FQNEAQ. This CDR3 is built from 15 residues. Trimming at V came to 5 bases and at J to 6 bases, leaving 10 bases not matched to a gene. This clonotype occurred many times.

This sequence was found in a woman in her twenties or thirties with Graves' ophthalmopathy. The V gene is TRBV7-8, the J gene TRBJ1-2; 9 nucleotides match TRBD1. The sample comprised blood. Here the CDR3 DNA reads TGTGCCAGCAGCCCAACCGGACAGGGGTTTAATGGCTACACCTTC. Residues: CASSPTGQGFNGYTF.